These 27 T cell receptor beta chains were all obtained from the same sample, sequenced in a study of T cells in Graves' hyperthyroidism and ophthalmopathy. TCR beta CDR3 sequences were amplified from RNA transcripts. Initially, a first-round RT-PCR of the TCR CDR3 employed the HTBI primer set. TCRdb independently ran MiXCR on the multiplex PCR reads; one entry per CDR3 protein. The sample records roughly 200,000 distinct CDR3 sequences, around 16% being singletons. Sequenced sample: blood. The receptor set was obtained from a woman aged 45 to 65 with Graves' hyperthyroidism.

This clonotype was counted at least ten times. The chain uses TRBV19 and TRBJ2-5; 10 positions match TRBD1. In germline, CDR1 is LNHDA, CDR2 SQIVND (reference sequence). The ends lost 2 bases at V and 3 bases at J; junction bases unmatched: 9. CDR3 length: 17 amino acids. The CDR3 here is CASSISTGGQDEETQYF. The DNA for the CDR3 is TGTGCCAGTAGTATATCGACAGGGGGCCAGGACGAAGAGACCCAGTACTTC. Full variable domain (missing parts from reference TRBV19 and TRBJ2-5): DGGITQSPKYLFRKEGQNVTLSCEQNLNHDAMYWYRQDPGQGLRLIYYSQIVNDFQKGDIAEGYSVSREKKESFPLTVTSAQKNPTAFYLCASSISTGGQDEETQYFGPGTRLLVL.

This clonotype was counted at least ten times. As DNA, the CDR3 is TGTGCCAGCAGCATTGGACTAGCGGGAGCAGCAGGAGATACGCAGTATTTT. Its translation: CASSIGLAGAAGDTQYF. The gene calls are TRBV7-2 and TRBJ2-3; 13 bases fit TRBD2. Germline V gene sequence: CDR1 SGHTA, CDR2 FQGNSA. The CDR3 extends over 17 amino acids. V lost 5 bases to trimming and J lost 5 bases; unmatched junction nucleotides: 10.

This clonotype was seen a handful of times. This could be a read error, since a much larger clone is one nucleotide away. The chain has TRBV7-2 and TRBJ2-7; 11 bases map to TRBD2. The trim removed 5 bases at V and 6 bases at J, leaving 9 bases unmatched. This CDR3 contains 15 residues. CDR1 is SGHTA, CDR2 FQGNSA, per germline. CDR3 coding DNA: TGTGCCAGCAGCCCTGCTGCTAGCGGGAGGCCCGAGCAGTACTTC. Amino acids: CASSPAASGRPEQYF. Drawing the rest from reference TRBV7-2 and TRBJ2-7, the complete variable domain is GAGVSQSPSNKVTEKGKDVELRCDPISGHTALYWYRQSLGQGLEFLIYFQGNSAPDKSGLPSDRFSAERTGGSVSTLTIQRTQQEDSAVYLCASSPAASGRPEQYFGPGTRLTVT.

This clonotype has a count of ten or more. V and J are TRBV12-5 and TRBJ2-7; perhaps TRBD2 as D (5 bases). From germline, CDR1 is LGHNT and CDR2 FRNRAP. Trimming removed 3 bases from V and 5 bases from J, with 11 bases in between. This CDR3 is built from 13 residues. This CDR3 is CASGFGVPHEQYF. In nucleotides, the CDR3 is TGTGCTAGTGGTTTCGGGGTTCCGCACGAGCAGTACTTC.

The chain combines TRBV5-1 with TRBJ2-1, with TRBD1 as a possible D gene (6 bases). Deletions cut 7 bases from V and 8 bases from J, with 19 bases between. Germline CDR1 and CDR2: SGHRS and YFSETQ. The CDR3 runs to 14 residues. The CDR3 nucleotides read TGCGCCAGCGGATCACAGGGAGCTGTAGATGAGCAGTTCTTC. The encoded protein is CASGSQGAVDEQFF.

The sample holds a few counts of this clonotype. A single base separates this from a much larger clone, so it may be a read error. The chain links TRBV27 to TRBJ2-1; D is unclear. V lost 5 bases and J 6 bases, leaving 8 bases between the germline ends. Germline CDR1 is MNHEY and CDR2 is SMNVEV (reference sequence). This CDR3 spans 12 amino acids. CDR3 coding DNA: TGTGCCAGCAGTACTAACGGCAATGAGCAGTTCTTC. This gives the protein CASSTNGNEQFF.

Ten or more counts support this clonotype. This chain uses TRBV30 with TRBJ1-1; D might be TRBD1 (5 bases). This CDR3 is built from 20 residues. The V and J ends lost 0 bases and 0 bases respectively, with 26 bases between them. Germline CDR1 GTSNPN, CDR2 SVGIG (reference sequence). CDR3 residues: CAWSVRIVYRRHGMNTEAFF. In nucleotides, the CDR3 is TGTGCCTGGAGTGTTAGAATAGTTTACAGGCGCCATGGGATGAACACTGAAGCTTTCTTT.

With respect to this clonotype: This may be a read error, as it is one base from a much larger clone. The chain links TRBV6-2 or TRBV6-3 to TRBJ1-1, with D possibly being TRBD1 (5 bases). The germline V gene encodes CDR1 MNHEY and CDR2 SVGEGT. This CDR3 region has 17 residues. CDR3 coding DNA: TGTGCCATCAGTGGGTCCGAGGACACATACATGAACACTGAAGCTTTCTTT. Protein sequence: CAISGSEDTYMNTEAFF.

The chain recombines TRBV4-1 with TRBJ2-1, with D possibly matching TRBD2 (5 bases). The V end was cut by 3 bases, the J end by 3 bases, with 18 bases between. The CDR3 is made up of 17 amino acids. Germline V gives CDR1 MGHRA, CDR2 YSYEKL. CDR3 residues: CASSHTLLRGIYNEQFF. CDR3 sequence (DNA): TGCGCCAGCAGCCATACCCTACTCAGAGGGATCTACAATGAGCAGTTCTTC.

This clonotype has at least ten counts. The V gene is TRBV9, the J gene TRBJ2-5; D is perhaps TRBD1 or TRBD2 (5 bases each). The germline CDR1 and CDR2 sequences are SGDLS and YYNGEE. Between the trimmed V and J ends, which lost 6 bases and 1 base, there was a span of 10 bases. The CDR3 consists of 13 residues. The CDR3 sequence: CASNRDGQETQYF. CDR3 nucleotide sequence: TGTGCCAGCAACCGGGACGGCCAAGAGACCCAGTACTTC.

This clonotype was found many times. The CDR3 loop is CASSLDPVSNQPQHF. CDR3 in DNA: TGTGCCAGCAGTTTGGATCCAGTTAGCAATCAGCCCCAGCATTTT. The chain combines TRBV12-3 or TRBV12-4 with TRBJ1-5; D remains ambiguous. V lost 3 bases, J lost 0 bases, and 9 bases lay in between. The CDR3 runs to 15 residues.

The chain uses TRBV20-1 and TRBJ1-5; D is possibly TRBD1 (5 bases). Germline CDR1 and CDR2: DFQATT and SNEGSKA (reference sequence). V lost 4 bases to trimming and J lost 1 base, with 8 bases between them. This CDR3 comprises 13 residues. The CDR3 region has the DNA TGCAGTGCTATCGACAGCAGCAATCAGCCCCAGCATTTT. This translates into CSAIDSSNQPQHF.

The chain couples TRBV5-1 to TRBJ2-2; D is perhaps TRBD1 (5 bases). The CDR3 extends over 14 amino acids. Germline V gives CDR1 SGHRS, CDR2 YFSETQ. The V end lost 6 bases, the J end lost 2 bases, and 11 bases lay between the germline ends. The CDR3 DNA is TGCGCCAGCATGAGACAGCTAAACACCGGGGAGCTGTTTTTT. Its protein product is CASMRQLNTGELFF.

This clonotype was seen more than once but under ten times. The chain recombines TRBV19 with TRBJ2-7; TRBD1 might be the D (6 bases). V lost 8 bases, J lost 2 bases, and 16 bases lay in between. The CDR3 sequence is 14 residues long. The germline V gene has CDR1 LNHDA and CDR2 SQIVND (reference sequence). This CDR3 is CASGTPGHTYEQYF. As DNA, the CDR3 is TGTGCCAGTGGGACCCCGGGACACACCTACGAGCAGTACTTC.

Comments on this clonotype: A read error may explain this, as a much larger clone is one base away. J is TRBJ2-7 and V is TRBV3-1; 7 bases line up with TRBD1. Germline V gene data show CDR1 as LGHDT and CDR2 as YNNKEL (reference sequence). Trimming cost V 4 bases and J 5 bases; bases outside gene matches: 8. The CDR3 covers 14 residues. This CDR3 reads CASSPRGGEDEQYF. The CDR3 DNA is TGTGCCAGCAGCCCCCGAGGGGGCGAGGACGAGCAGTACTTC.

The table lists this clonotype with many counts. For the CDR3, the DNA is TGTGCCAGCAGTTACGTCGGGGGCGCAGGACGCGAGCAGTACTTC. It translates to CASSYVGGAGREQYF. The rearrangement links TRBV6-5 to TRBJ2-7, with D possibly being TRBD1 or TRBD2 (6 bases each). CDR1 and CDR2 (germline): MNHEY, SVGAGI. CDR3 length equals 15 residues. Trimming stripped 2 bases from V and 6 bases from J, with 17 bases between.

Ten or more counts support this clonotype. The rearrangement joins TRBV5-1 to TRBJ1-6, with D maybe TRBD1 (5 bases). Germline V CDR1 and CDR2: SGHRS, YFSETQ. With 0 bases removed from V and 5 bases from J, the gap between germline ends came to 9 bases. The CDR3 spans 15 residues. CDR3 loop: CASSLDRFNNSPLHF. The CDR3 bases are TGCGCCAGCAGCTTGGACAGGTTTAATAATTCACCCCTCCACTTT.

This clonotype was observed many times. The chain joins TRBV5-1 to TRBJ1-1, with a weak D call TRBD1 (6 bases). Germline lookup yields CDR1 SGHRS and CDR2 YFSETQ. V lost 4 bases and J 8 bases, leaving 12 bases between the germline ends. This CDR3 is 12 amino acids long. The CDR3 coding sequence is TGCGCCAGCAGCCGCGACGGACAGGAAGCTTTCTTT. Residues: CASSRDGQEAFF.

This clonotype has a count of ten or more. The rearrangement links TRBV20-1 to TRBJ1-3; TRBD1 matches 8 bases. Germline-derived CDR1 and CDR2 are DFQATT and SNEGSKA (reference sequence). The CDR3 sequence is 17 residues long. The junction had 14 bases not matched to a gene; V was cut back by 5 bases and J by 2 bases. In DNA form, the CDR3 reads TGCAGTGCTGGTCGGACAGGGCGGGTTGAGGCTGGAAACACCATATATTTT. Encoded protein: CSAGRTGRVEAGNTIYF.

The chain has TRBV9 and TRBJ2-5; 7 bases are a match to TRBD2. The V segment lost 1 base and the J segment 1 base; nucleotides outside the gene matches: 4. This CDR3 spans 15 amino acids. Germline-derived CDR1 and CDR2 are SGDLS and YYNGEE. This CDR3 is CASSVLGGTQETQYF. The CDR3 bases are TGTGCCAGCAGCGTATTGGGGGGGACCCAAGAGACCCAGTACTTC.

This clonotype was recorded at least ten times. V usage is TRBV3-1 and J usage is TRBJ2-1, with TRBD1 as a possible D gene (5 bases). From germline, CDR1 is LGHDT and CDR2 YNNKEL (reference sequence). V lost 6 bases and J lost 6, with 9 bases in between. The CDR3 sequence is 12 residues long. The CDR3 spells CASRFQGNEQFF. CDR3 sequence (DNA): TGTGCCAGCAGATTCCAGGGCAATGAGCAGTTCTTC.

This clonotype occurred many times. The rearrangement uses TRBV10-3 and TRBJ2-3; 8 positions agree with TRBD2. The ends lost 0 bases at V and 2 bases at J; junction bases unmatched: 4. The CDR3 has 16 amino acids. In germline, CDR1 is ENHRY, CDR2 SYGVKD. The CDR3 region is CAISESGSGTTDTQYF. CDR3 DNA: TGTGCCATCAGTGAGTCAGGTAGCGGGACCACAGATACGCAGTATTTT.

This clonotype was seen repeatedly, ten times or more. CDR3 amino acids: CASSGFTSGSRETQYF. The DNA for the CDR3 is TGTGCCAGCAGTGGATTTACTAGCGGGAGTAGGGAGACCCAGTACTTC. The V call is TRBV6-1, the J call TRBJ2-5; 11 positions agree with TRBD2. CDR1 is MNHNS and CDR2 is SASEGT in the germline V gene. The V and J ends lost 4 bases and 5 bases, in that order; junction bases with no gene match: 9. The CDR3 is 16 residues long.

The chain carries TRBV29-1 and TRBJ1-5, with D uncertain. The CDR3 length is 15 residues. CDR1 is SQVTM and CDR2 is ANQGSEA in the germline V gene. The germline V and J ends were trimmed by 4 bases and 0 bases, with 13 bases remaining between them. CDR3 sequence reads: CSVGPGRNSNQPQHF. For the CDR3, the DNA is TGCAGCGTTGGCCCCGGGAGGAATAGCAATCAGCCCCAGCATTTT.

This clonotype has ten or more counts. The rearrangement joins TRBV27 to TRBJ1-2, with TRBD1 matching over 7 bases. The CDR3 sequence is 14 residues long. Germline CDR1 and CDR2: MNHEY and SMNVEV (reference sequence). Trimming at V came to 0 bases and at J to 2 bases, leaving 0 bases not matched to a gene. The CDR3 sequence: CASSLSGQNYGYTF. In DNA form, the CDR3 reads TGTGCCAGCAGTTTATCGGGACAGAACTATGGCTACACCTTC.

This clonotype was detected many times. The chain couples TRBV12-3 or TRBV12-4 to TRBJ2-7; 10 bases line up with TRBD2. V gave up 3 bases and J gave up 7 bases; unmatched junction bases: 6. The CDR3 contains 14 residues. The CDR3: CASSFSGLAREQYF. CDR3 coding DNA: TGTGCCAGCAGTTTTTCGGGACTAGCGCGGGAGCAGTACTTC.

This clonotype was picked up many times. The chain couples TRBV7-9 to TRBJ2-7; D is ambiguous. With 5 bases removed from V and 4 bases from J, the gap between germline ends came to 12 bases. The CDR3 covers 13 residues. CDR1 SEHNR and CDR2 FQNEAQ come from the germline V gene (reference sequence). The CDR3 DNA reads TGTGCCAGCAGCCCCCCTGGCGGATACGAGCAGTACTTC. Translating gives CASSPPGGYEQYF.